The count of the clone carrying this T cell receptor beta chain is one. No antigen is known for it. This specimen comes from a study of vaccination effects on CD4 cells after COVID-19. Germline CDR1 SSHAT, CDR2 FNYEAQ (reference sequence). Trimming stripped 4 bases from V and 1 base from J, with 12 bases between. CDR3 length equals 15 residues. Assay: immunoSEQ multiplex PCR; the TCRdb copy retains only in-frame clones and omits some. The sample has some 69,000 clones, under 85% seen once; the top ten hold around 2.9%. Prior to sequencing, the ViraFEST assay stimulated PBMC with viral peptide pools, which expanded the antigen-specific CD4+ T cells. The authors isolated CD4+ T cells after 10 days of culture. Vaccinees lacked prior SARS-CoV-2 infection and tested negative for nucleocapsid antibodies. Cultures of under 2.5 million PBMC per well contained about 11 IU/ml IL-2 plus 10 ug/ml peptides. Half of the medium was exchanged for IL-2 medium on both days 3 and 7.

The sequences come from CD4+ T cells from PBMCs cultured with HCoV-NL63 spike peptides, collected before COVID-19 vaccination. This chain connects TRBV7-7 to TRBJ2-3; tentatively, D is TRBD1 or TRBD2 (5 bases each). This receptor was taken from a human donor who received a COVID-19 vaccine. CDR3 bases: TGTGCCAGCAGCTCCGGGACCTCTGGCACAGATACGCAGTATTTT. Translated, it gives CASSSGTSGTDTQYF. The full variable domain, with the rest looked up from reference TRBV7-7 and TRBJ2-3, is GAGVSQSPRYKVTKRGQDVTLRCDPISSHATLYWYQQALGQGPEFLTYFNYEAQPDKSGLPSDRFSAERPEGSISTLTIQRTEQRDSAMYRCASSSGTSGTDTQYFGPGTRLTVL.